Below, one TCR beta chain is given with its context. Data came from immunoSEQ multiplex PCR; TCRdb stores just in-frame clones and leaves some out. In the table there are millions of clones, roughly 93% of which are singletons. These data originate in a study of shared clonotypes between healthy human individuals. This TCR was sampled from a man aged 18 to 35 in good health. Some clones in this sample may be carry-over from other donors' samples. Sequencing input: naive CD4+ T cells from PBMCs. Subset meaning: CD45RA+ positively selected.

CDR3 coding DNA: TGTGCCAGCAGCCCCCAACCGTCGGGGGAGCTGTTTTTT. The encoded protein is CASSPQPSGELFF. The genes are TRBV7-2 and TRBJ2-2; D call uncertain. The CDR3 runs 13 residues. CDR1 SGHTA and CDR2 FQGNSA come from the germline V gene. The germline V and J ends were trimmed by 5 bases and 8 bases, with 12 bases remaining between them.